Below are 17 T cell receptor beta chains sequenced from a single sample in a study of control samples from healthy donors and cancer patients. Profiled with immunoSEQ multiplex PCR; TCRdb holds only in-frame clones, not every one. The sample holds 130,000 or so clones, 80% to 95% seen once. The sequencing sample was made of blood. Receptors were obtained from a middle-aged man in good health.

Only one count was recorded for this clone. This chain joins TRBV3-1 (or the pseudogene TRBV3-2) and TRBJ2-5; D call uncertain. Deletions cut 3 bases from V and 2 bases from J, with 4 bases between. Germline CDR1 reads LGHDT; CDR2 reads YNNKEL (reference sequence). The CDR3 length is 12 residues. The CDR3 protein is CASSHRQETQYF. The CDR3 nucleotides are TGTGCCAGCAGCCACAGACAAGAGACCCAGTACTTC.

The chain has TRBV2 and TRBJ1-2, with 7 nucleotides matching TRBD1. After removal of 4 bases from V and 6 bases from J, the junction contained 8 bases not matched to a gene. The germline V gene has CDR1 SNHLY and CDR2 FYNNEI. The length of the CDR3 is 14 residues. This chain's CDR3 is CASSGGRGIDGYTF. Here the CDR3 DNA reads TGTGCCAGCAGTGGGGGCAGGGGGATTGATGGCTACACCTTC. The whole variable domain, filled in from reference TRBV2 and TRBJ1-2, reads EPEVTQTPSHQVTQMGQEVILRCVPISNHLYFYWYRQILGQKVEFLVSFYNNEISEKSEIFDDQFSVERPDGSNFTLKIRSTKLEDSAMYFCASSGGRGIDGYTFGSGTRLTVV.

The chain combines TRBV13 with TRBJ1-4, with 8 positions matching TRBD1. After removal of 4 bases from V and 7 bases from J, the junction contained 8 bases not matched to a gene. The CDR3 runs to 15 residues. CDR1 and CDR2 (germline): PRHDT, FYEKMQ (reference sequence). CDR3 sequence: CASSSGQGEGEKLFF. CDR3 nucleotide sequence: TGTGCCAGCAGCTCCGGACAGGGTGAGGGTGAAAAACTGTTTTTT.

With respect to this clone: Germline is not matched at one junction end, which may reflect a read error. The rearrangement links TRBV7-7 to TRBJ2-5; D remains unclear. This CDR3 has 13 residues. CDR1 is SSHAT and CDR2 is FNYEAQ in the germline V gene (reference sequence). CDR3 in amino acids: CASSSSIGETQYF. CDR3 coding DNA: TGTGCTAGCAGCTCATCGATCGGGGAGACCCAGTACTTC.

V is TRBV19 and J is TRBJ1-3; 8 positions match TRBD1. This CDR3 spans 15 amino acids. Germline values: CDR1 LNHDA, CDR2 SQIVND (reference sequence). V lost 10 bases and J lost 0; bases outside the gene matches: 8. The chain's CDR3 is CATRGQANSGNTIYF. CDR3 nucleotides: TGTGCCACAAGGGGACAGGCGAACTCTGGAAACACCATATATTTT.

The CDR3 nucleotides are TGTGCCAGTAGTATGACGAGTGTGGACGACGAGCAGTACTTC. Residues: CASSMTSVDDEQYF. This chain links TRBV19 with TRBJ2-7; D gene ambiguous. CDR1 LNHDA and CDR2 SQIVND come from the germline V gene (reference sequence). V was clipped by 3 bases and J by 5 bases, with 14 bases between them. The CDR3 has 14 amino acids.

The CDR3 sequence: CASSYRGVGGTEAFF. CDR3 coding DNA: TGTGCCAGCAGTTACCGTGGGGTGGGGGGCACTGAAGCTTTCTTT. The chain links TRBV6-5 to TRBJ1-1, with a possible D match to TRBD1 (5 bases). CDR3 length equals 15 residues. Trimming shortened V by 2 bases and J by 4 bases, and 14 bases separated the two germline ends. Germline V lookup: CDR1 MNHEY, CDR2 SVGAGI.

This CDR3 is CASSFAGAGEQYF. Here the CDR3 DNA reads TGTGCCAGCAGTTTTGCAGGGGCGGGTGAGCAGTACTTC. This chain connects TRBV12-3 or TRBV12-4 to TRBJ2-7, with a possible D match to TRBD1 (6 bases). V was pared by 3 bases and J by 7 bases, with 13 bases between. This CDR3 region has 13 residues.

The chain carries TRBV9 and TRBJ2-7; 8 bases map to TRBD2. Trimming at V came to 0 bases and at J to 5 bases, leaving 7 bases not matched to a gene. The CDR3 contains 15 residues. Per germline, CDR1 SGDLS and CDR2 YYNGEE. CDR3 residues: CASSVGVAGTHEQYF. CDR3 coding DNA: TGTGCCAGCAGCGTAGGGGTAGCGGGGACCCACGAGCAGTACTTC. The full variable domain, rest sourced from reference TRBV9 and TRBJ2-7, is DSGVTQTPKHLITATGQRVTLRCSPRSGDLSVYWYQQSLDQGLQFLIQYYNGEERAKGNILERFSAQQFPDLHSELNLSSLELGDSALYFCASSVGVAGTHEQYFGPGTRLTVT.

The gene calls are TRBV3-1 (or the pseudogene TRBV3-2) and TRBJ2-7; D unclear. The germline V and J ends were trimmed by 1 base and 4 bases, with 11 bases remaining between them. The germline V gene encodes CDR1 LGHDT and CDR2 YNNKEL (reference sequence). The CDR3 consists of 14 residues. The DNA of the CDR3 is TGTGCCAGCAGCCAAGGGTTCCCAGCGTACGAGCAGTACTTC. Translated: CASSQGFPAYEQYF.

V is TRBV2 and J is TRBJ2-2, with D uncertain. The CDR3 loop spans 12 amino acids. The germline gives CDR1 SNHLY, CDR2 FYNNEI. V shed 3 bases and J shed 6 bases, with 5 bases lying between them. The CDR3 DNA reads TGTGCCAGCAGTGATTGGCCCGGGGAGCTGTTTTTT. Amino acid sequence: CASSDWPGELFF.

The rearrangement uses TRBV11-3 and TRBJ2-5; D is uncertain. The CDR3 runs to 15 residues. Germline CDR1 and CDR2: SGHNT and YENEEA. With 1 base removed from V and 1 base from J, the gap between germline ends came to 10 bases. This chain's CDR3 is CASSLGFGPQETQYF. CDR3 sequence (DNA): TGTGCCAGCAGCTTAGGTTTCGGGCCCCAAGAGACCCAGTACTTC.

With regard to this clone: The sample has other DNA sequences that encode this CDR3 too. The CDR3 DNA reads TGTGCCAGCAGCTCCCGACAGGGAAAGCTTTACAATGAGCAGTTCTTC. This sequence encodes CASSSRQGKLYNEQFF. This sequence joins TRBV5-4 and TRBJ2-1; the match to TRBD1 covers 7 bases. V dropped 3 bases and J dropped 4; count of bases not matched to a gene: 10. Germline V lookup: CDR1 SGHNT, CDR2 YYREEE (reference sequence). This CDR3 comprises 16 residues.

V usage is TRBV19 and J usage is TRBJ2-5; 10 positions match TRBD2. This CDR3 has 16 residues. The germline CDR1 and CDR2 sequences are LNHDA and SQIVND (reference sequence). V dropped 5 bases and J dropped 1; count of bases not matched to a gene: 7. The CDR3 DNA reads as TGTGCCAGTAGTGGAAGACTAGCGGGCCTCCAAGAGACCCAGTACTTC. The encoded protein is CASSGRLAGLQETQYF.

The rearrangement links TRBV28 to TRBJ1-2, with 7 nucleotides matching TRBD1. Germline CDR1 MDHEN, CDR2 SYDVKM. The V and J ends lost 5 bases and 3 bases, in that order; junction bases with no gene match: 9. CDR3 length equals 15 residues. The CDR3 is CASSLLQTGDYGYTF. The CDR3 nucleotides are TGTGCCAGCAGTCTCTTACAAACAGGGGACTATGGCTACACCTTC.

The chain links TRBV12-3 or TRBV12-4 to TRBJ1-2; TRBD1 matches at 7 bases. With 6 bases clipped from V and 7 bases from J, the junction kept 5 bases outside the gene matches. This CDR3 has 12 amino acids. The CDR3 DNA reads TGTGCCAGCAGATTGTACAGGGGTGGCTACACCTTC. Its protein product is CASRLYRGGYTF.

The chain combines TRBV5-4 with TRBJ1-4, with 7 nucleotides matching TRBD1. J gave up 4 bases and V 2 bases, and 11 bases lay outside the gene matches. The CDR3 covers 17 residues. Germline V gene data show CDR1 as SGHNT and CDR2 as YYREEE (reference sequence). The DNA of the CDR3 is TGTGCCAGCAGCTTAGGCCACAGGGGTTCGGGTAATGAAAAACTGTTTTTT. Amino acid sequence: CASSLGHRGSGNEKLFF.